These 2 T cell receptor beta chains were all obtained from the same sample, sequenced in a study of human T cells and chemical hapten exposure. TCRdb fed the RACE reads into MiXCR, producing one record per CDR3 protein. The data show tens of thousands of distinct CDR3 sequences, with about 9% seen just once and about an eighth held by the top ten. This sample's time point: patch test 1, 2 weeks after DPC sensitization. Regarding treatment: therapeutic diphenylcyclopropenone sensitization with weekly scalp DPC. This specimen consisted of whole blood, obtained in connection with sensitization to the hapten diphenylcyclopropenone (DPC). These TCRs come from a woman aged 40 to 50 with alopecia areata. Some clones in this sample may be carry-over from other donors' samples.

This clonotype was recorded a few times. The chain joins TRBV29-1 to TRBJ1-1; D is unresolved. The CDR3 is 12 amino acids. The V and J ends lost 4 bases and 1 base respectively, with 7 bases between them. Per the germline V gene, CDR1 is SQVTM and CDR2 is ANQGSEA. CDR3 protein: CSVVQTNTEAFF. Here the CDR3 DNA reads TGCAGCGTTGTCCAGACGAACACTGAAGCTTTCTTT. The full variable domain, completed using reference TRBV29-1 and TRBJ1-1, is SAVISQKPSRDICQRGTSLTIQCQVDSQVTMMFWYRQQPGQSLTLIATANQGSEATYESGFVIDKFPISRPNLTFSTLTVSNMSPEDSSIYLCSVVQTNTEAFFGQGTRLTVV.

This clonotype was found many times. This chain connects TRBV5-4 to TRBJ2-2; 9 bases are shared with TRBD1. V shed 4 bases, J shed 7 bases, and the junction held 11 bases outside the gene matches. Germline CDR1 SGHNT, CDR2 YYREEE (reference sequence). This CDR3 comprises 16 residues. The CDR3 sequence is CASSGTGFNANGELFF. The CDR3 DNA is TGTGCCAGCAGCGGGACAGGGTTTAATGCGAACGGGGAGCTGTTTTTT.